The rows below give T cell receptor beta chains drawn from one sample of a study of shared clonotypes between healthy human individuals. Only in-frame clones appear in the TCRdb table, and some are missing; sequencing was by immunoSEQ multiplex PCR. The sample records fewer than 600,000 clones, about four fifths being singletons. Source material: PBMCs. The receptors were sampled from a woman aged 40 to 50 in good health. Some clones in this sample may be carry-over from other donors' samples. The CDR3 runs from the conserved cysteine through the conserved F or W. D genes are given only for firm matches. Clone size is not always given. Where it is, it says once, few, many or a class for expanded clones.

size | J | D | V | length | DNA | CDR3
NA | TRBJ2-7 | TRBD2 | TRBV11-2 | 18 | TGTGCCAGCGCCCTAGGGTGGGCTAGCGGGAGTAGGGCCTACGAGCAGTACTTC | CASALGWASGSRAYEQYF
NA | TRBJ2-5 | TRBD1 | TRBV7-7 | 15 | TGTGCTAGCAGCTTATTGCCAGGGGGTGGGGAGACCCAGTACTTC | CASSLLPGGGETQYF
NA | TRBJ2-6 | NA | TRBV4-2 | 18 | TGTGCCAGCAGCCAAGATTACGCGGGCTACTCTGGGGCCAACGTCCTGACTTTC | CASSQDYAGYSGANVLTF
NA | TRBJ1-5 | TRBD1 | TRBV28 | 17 | TGTGCCAGCAGTTTAACCCGCGGACAGGGGGGCATTCAGCCCCAGCATTTT | CASSLTRGQGGIQPQHF
once | TRBJ1-2 | NA | TRBV7-2 | 15 | TGTGCCAGCAGCCAGACAGGAACTAATAACTATGGCTACACCTTC | CASSQTGTNNYGYTF
NA | TRBJ1-6 | NA | TRBV4-2 | 12 | TGTGCCAGCAGCCAACCCCTTAGCTCCCTCCACTTT | CASSQPLSSLHF
NA | TRBJ1-3 | NA | TRBV6-1 | 16 | TGTGCCAGCAGTGAAGGCCCGCTCCATTCTGGAAACACCATATATTTT | CASSEGPLHSGNTIYF
NA | TRBJ2-1 | TRBD2 | TRBV14 | 17 | TGTGCCAGCAGCCAAGATCGTCCTAGCGGGAGGGGTAATGAGCAGTTCTTC | CASSQDRPSGRGNEQFF
NA | TRBJ2-7 | NA | TRBV7-8 | 14 | TGTGCCAGCAGAAGCAGCCGGGCTCACTACGAGCAGTACTTC | CASRSSRAHYEQYF
NA | TRBJ2-1 | TRBD2 | TRBV7-3 | 16 | TGTGCCAGCAGCTTAACGTCAGGTAGCGGGAACAATGAGCAGTTCTTC | CASSLTSGSGNNEQFF
few | TRBJ2-2 | NA | TRBV5-4 | 15 | TGTGCCAGCAGCCGGGGTATCTTCGACACCGGGGAGCTGTTTTTT | CASSRGIFDTGELFF
NA | TRBJ2-7 | NA | TRBV25-1 | 15 | TGTGCCAGCAGTGAACGTCTGGAGAGCTCCTACGAGCAGTACTTC | CASSERLESSYEQYF
NA | TRBJ1-1 | NA | TRBV19 | 13 | TGTGCCAGTACTATCCGGGGACGGACTGAAGCTTTCTTT | CASTIRGRTEAFF
once | TRBJ2-5 | NA | TRBV28 | 13 | TGTGCCAGCAGTTTGCCTAGCCGAGAGACCCAGTACTTC | CASSLPSRETQYF
NA | TRBJ2-1 | NA | TRBV6-4 | 12 | TGTGCCCGTAATTTTGTGCCCAATGAGCAGTTCTTC | CARNFVPNEQFF
NA | TRBJ2-5 | NA | TRBV5-8 | 14 | TGTGCCAGCAGCTGGGCCTTTGGGGCAGAGACCCAGTACTTC | CASSWAFGAETQYF
NA | TRBJ2-3 | NA | TRBV6-5 | 14 | TGTGCCAGCAGACGGGCTTCAGGGCAAGATACGCAGTATTTT | CASRRASGQDTQYF
once | TRBJ1-2 | TRBD1 | TRBV7-6 | 14 | TGTGCCAGCAGCCCGACCCCGACAGGGTATGGCTACACCTTC | CASSPTPTGYGYTF
NA | TRBJ1-4 | NA | TRBV27 | 14 | TGTGCCAGCAGTCCTGGGACGGTGGATGAAAAACTGTTTTTT | CASSPGTVDEKLFF
NA | TRBJ2-2 | TRBD2 | TRBV2 | 18 | TGTGCCAGCAGTGGGAGGGGGCTAGCGGGAGTAGAGTCCGGGGAGCTGTTTTTT | CASSGRGLAGVESGELFF
NA | TRBJ2-5 | TRBD1 | TRBV4-1 | 17 | TGCGCCAGCAGCCCCCAGATCACCGGGACAGGGTTAGAGACCCAGTACTTC | CASSPQITGTGLETQYF
NA | TRBJ2-5 | TRBD1 | TRBV5-1 | 14 | TGCGCCAGCAGCTTACAGGGGGGCCAAGAGACCCAGTACTTC | CASSLQGGQETQYF
NA | TRBJ2-7 | NA | TRBV19 | 11 | TGTGCCAGTGATGGGGGGTACGAGCAGTACTTC | CASDGGYEQYF
NA | TRBJ2-7 | NA | TRBV4-2 | 15 | TGTGCCAGCAGCCAGGGGTTGGAGATTTACTACGAGCAGTACTTC | CASSQGLEIYYEQYF
NA | TRBJ2-7 | NA | TRBV7-2 | 15 | TGTGCCAGCAGCTTAGTCCGGGGGACGGCCGCCGAGCAGTACTTC | CASSLVRGTAAEQYF
NA | TRBJ2-1 | NA | TRBV2 | 14 | TGTGCCAGCACAACCTCCCGGACTATGGGTGAGCAGTTCTTC | CASTTSRTMGEQFF
NA | TRBJ2-7 | NA | TRBV7-2 | 15 | TGTGCCAGCAGCTTGTACCAGGGTAGGGCCTACGAGCAGTACTTC | CASSLYQGRAYEQYF
NA | TRBJ2-2 | NA | TRBV2 | 14 | TGTGCCAGCAGTGGAGAACAGGCCACCGGGGAGCTGTTTTTT | CASSGEQATGELFF
NA | TRBJ1-1 | TRBD1 | TRBV28 | 14 | TGTGCCAGCAGTACGGGACAGAGGAACACTGAAGCTTTCTTT | CASSTGQRNTEAFF
few | TRBJ1-1 | TRBD1 | TRBV6-6 | 14 | TGTGCCAGCAGTTACATGGGACAGGGGGCGCCTGCTTTCTTT | CASSYMGQGAPAFF
NA | TRBJ2-3 | NA | TRBV30 | 13 | TGTGCCTGGAGCGGGACCGACTGGGATACGCAGTATTTT | CAWSGTDWDTQYF
once | TRBJ2-1 | TRBD2 | TRBV18 | 14 | TGTGCCAGCTTCGGGACTAGCGGGAGCGGTGAGCAGTTCTTC | CASFGTSGSGEQFF
NA | TRBJ2-3 | NA | TRBV6-6 | 16 | TGTGCCAGCAGTTACTTGACGGGAGACGTGACAGATACGCAGTATTTT | CASSYLTGDVTDTQYF
NA | TRBJ1-5 | TRBD1 | TRBV5-5 | 15 | TGTGCCAGCAGCTTACAGGGGGCCCGCAATCAGCCCCAGCATTTT | CASSLQGARNQPQHF
NA | TRBJ2-3 | NA | TRBV28 | 16 | TGTGCCAGCAGTTCCCCGGGCGCGGCTAGCACAGATACGCAGTATTTT | CASSSPGAASTDTQYF
NA | TRBJ2-3 | NA | TRBV2 | 13 | TGTGCCAGCAACTCGGCTAGCACAGATACGCAGTATTTT | CASNSASTDTQYF
NA | TRBJ1-5 | NA | TRBV2 | 13 | TGTGCCAGCAGTACTGACAGAAATCAGCCCCAGCATTTT | CASSTDRNQPQHF
NA | TRBJ2-1 | TRBD2 | TRBV5-1 | 16 | TGCGCCAGCAGCTTGGGGGGAGGGCAGTCCTACAATGAGCAGTTCTTC | CASSLGGGQSYNEQFF
NA | TRBJ2-3 | TRBD2 | TRBV9 | 16 | TGTGCCAGCAGCGGGGGGACTAGCGGGAGTAGGGATACGCAGTATTTT | CASSGGTSGSRDTQYF
NA | TRBJ2-4 | NA | TRBV4-1 | 15 | TGCGCCAGCAGCCAAGATGAACTAGCCAAAAACATTCAGTACTTC | CASSQDELAKNIQYF
once | TRBJ1-4 | NA | TRBV28 | 12 | TGTGCCAGCAGGGCCCGACGGGAAAAACTGTTTTTT | CASRARREKLFF
few | TRBJ2-2 | NA | TRBV7-3 | 14 | TGTGCCAGCAGCTTAGGGTCGAACACCGGGGAGCTGTTTTTT | CASSLGSNTGELFF
NA | TRBJ2-1 | TRBD2 | TRBV25-1 | 16 | TGTGCCAGCGGGCCCCTGGGGACTATACGCTACAATGAGCAGTTCTTC | CASGPLGTIRYNEQFF